This T cell receptor beta chain came from a study of cytomegalovirus exposure and HLA in healthy donors. Study-wide results and caveats: Researchers counted 150 to 200 TCR beta chains as cytomegalovirus-associated. There were some public TCRs occurring in many donors, but most TCR sequences were rare. Specificity of three CMV-associated chains for CMV antigens was verified in vitro.

The CDR3 length is 13 residues. V lost 1 base and J 5 bases, leaving 9 bases between the germline ends. CDR1 is SGHNT and CDR2 is YYREEE in the germline V gene (reference sequence). A roughly 120-subject validation cohort, separate from the roughly 700-subject first cohort, supplied the donors. The repertoire was sequenced with immunoSEQ multiplex PCR; TCRdb's copy has only in-frame clones and lacks some. In the table there are hundreds of thousands of clones, roughly 90% of which are singletons. Concerning this clone itself: Its antigen is currently unknown.

The sample taken for sequencing was PBMCs. The origin of this receptor is a woman aged 18 to 35 in good health and CMV-seronegative. V gene TRBV5-4 combines with J gene TRBJ1-1; D is perhaps TRBD1 (6 bases). In DNA, the CDR3 is TGTGCCAGCAGCTTGAACAGGGATACTGAAGCTTTCTTT. As protein: CASSLNRDTEAFF.